This paragraph covers one TCR beta chain sequence. The sample originates from a study of blood T cell repertoires in COVID-19. About the study: Italy, Spain and the United States were the sources of the convalescent and acute COVID-19 samples. In each case, the material was cDNA or gDNA derived from T cells, B-cell-depleted T cells, or PBMCs.

CDR3 length equals 13 residues. Germline values: CDR1 SGHRS, CDR2 YFSETQ. Trimming pared 0 bases from V and 4 bases from J, leaving 7 bases between. Source study methods: Amplified reference gene primers provided the basis for estimating nucleated cell counts. TCRdb's copy holds only in-frame clones and misses some; the assay was immunoSEQ multiplex PCR. From that table come the V and J calls and clone size; the DNA was used to work out D and trimming. In the table there are 200,000 to 250,000 clones, 80% to 90% of which are singletons. The clonotype was recovered from an older woman with acute or convalescent COVID-19. The V call is TRBV5-1, the J call TRBJ1-1; D gene unclear. The sample comprised peripheral blood. CDR3 nucleotides: TGCGCCAGCAGCTTGGGGGCAGGCACTGAAGCTTTCTTT. Translated, it gives CASSLGAGTEAFF. The entire variable domain, with the rest obtained from reference TRBV5-1 and TRBJ1-1, is as follows: KAGVTQTPRYLIKTRGQQVTLSCSPISGHRSVSWYQQTPGQGLQFLFEYFSETQRNKGNFPGRFSGRQFSNSRSEMNVSTLELGDSALYLCASSLGAGTEAFFGQGTRLTVV.